The present T cell receptor (beta chain) was sequenced within a study of CD8 T cells in ankylosing spondylitis. V lost 1 base to trimming and J lost 1 base, with 13 bases between them. This CDR3 is 17 amino acids long. Study findings and constraints: Seven to nine highly homologous variants formed a TCR beta motif that appeared characteristic of ankylosing spondylitis blood.

Scientists made TCR beta libraries using quantitative 5'-RACE with molecular barcodes. TCRdb used MiXCR to reprocess the 5' RACE reads, holding one entry per CDR3 protein. The profile shows hundreds of thousands of distinct CDR3 sequences, about 30% of them singletons. This clonotype showed up many times. Antigen specificity is unknown. The TCR originated in a male donor with ankylosing spondylitis or in good health (not recorded which). This chain links TRBV12-3 or TRBV12-4 with TRBJ2-2, with D maybe TRBD2 (6 bases). Sample: blood, either unsorted or a sorted T cell fraction (not recorded which). The CDR3 is CASSLGWLARNTGELFF. The DNA for the CDR3 is TGTGCCAGCAGTTTAGGGTGGCTAGCGAGGAACACCGGGGAGCTGTTTTTT.